A selection of T cell receptor beta chains follows, all from one sample in a study of response to subunit inactivated influenza vaccine. TCRdb re-called the RT-PCR reads through MiXCR, storing one row per CDR3 protein. The sample records some 500,000 distinct CDR3 sequences, 10% to 15% being singletons. This specimen was PBMCs from blood, taken about 40 days after vaccination. These receptors were collected from a man aged 50 to 59 who received an inactivated influenza vaccine. Both conserved end residues are part of each CDR3. The order of the fields is J gene, V gene, D gene, clone size, CDR3 DNA, CDR3 protein. D genes are given only for firm matches. Some rows have no size entry. The others give once, few or many, or a class for an expanded clone.

j_call: TRBJ2-5
v_call: TRBV4-3
d_call: -
clone_size: -
cdr3_nt: TGCGCCAGCAGCCAACAAGGAGGGGAATGGGAGACCCAGTACTTC
cdr3_aa: CASSQQGGEWETQYF

j_call: TRBJ2-5
v_call: TRBV7-9
d_call: TRBD1
clone_size: -
cdr3_nt: TGTGCCAGCAGCTTCGGACAGGGGGGCGGAGAGACCCAGTACTTC
cdr3_aa: CASSFGQGGGETQYF

j_call: TRBJ2-1
v_call: TRBV12-3/TRBV12-4
d_call: TRBD1
clone_size: many
cdr3_nt: TGTGCCAGCAGTCCACCCAACAGGGGGTCCGACAATGAGCAGTTCTTC
cdr3_aa: CASSPPNRGSDNEQFF

j_call: TRBJ2-5
v_call: TRBV12-3/TRBV12-4
d_call: -
clone_size: many
cdr3_nt: TGTGCCAGCAGTTTAAGAAGACAGGCCGAGACCCAGTACTTC
cdr3_aa: CASSLRRQAETQYF

j_call: TRBJ2-7
v_call: TRBV6-2/TRBV6-3
d_call: -
clone_size: many
cdr3_nt: TGTGCCAGCAGCCTTAGCGGCGCCTACGAGCAGTACTTC
cdr3_aa: CASSLSGAYEQYF

j_call: TRBJ1-2
v_call: TRBV5-6
d_call: TRBD1
clone_size: few
cdr3_nt: TGTGCCAGCAGACAGGACAGGAACTACTATGGCTACACCTTC
cdr3_aa: CASRQDRNYYGYTF

j_call: TRBJ2-3
v_call: TRBV27
d_call: TRBD1
clone_size: -
cdr3_nt: TGTGCCAGCAAGAAGGGGGCTACAGATACGCAGTATTTT
cdr3_aa: CASKKGATDTQYF

j_call: TRBJ1-1
v_call: TRBV6-2/TRBV6-3
d_call: -
clone_size: few
cdr3_nt: TGTGCCAGCAGTTACTCCCTGGGGAACACTGAAGCTTTCTTT
cdr3_aa: CASSYSLGNTEAFF

j_call: TRBJ2-7
v_call: TRBV5-1
d_call: TRBD2
clone_size: many
cdr3_nt: TGCGCCAGCAGCTTGGGGCTTGGGACTAGCGGGAGTATCTACGAGCAGTACTTC
cdr3_aa: CASSLGLGTSGSIYEQYF

j_call: TRBJ1-1
v_call: TRBV10-3
d_call: -
clone_size: -
cdr3_nt: TGTGCCATCAGTGTCGGACAGCTTGAAGCTTTCTTT
cdr3_aa: CAISVGQLEAFF

j_call: TRBJ1-1
v_call: TRBV7-8
d_call: -
clone_size: few
cdr3_nt: TGTGCCAGCAGCTTAGGGGGGGGCCCTGAAGCTTTCTTT
cdr3_aa: CASSLGGGPEAFF

j_call: TRBJ1-1
v_call: TRBV12-3/TRBV12-4
d_call: -
clone_size: many
cdr3_nt: TGTGCCAGCAGTCCAACTCGGACAACTTTTGAAGCTTTCTTT
cdr3_aa: CASSPTRTTFEAFF

j_call: TRBJ2-7
v_call: TRBV12-3/TRBV12-4
d_call: TRBD1
clone_size: -
cdr3_nt: TGTGCCAGCAGTTTAGGTCGCTCAGGGGGCTTTCGGGAGCAGTACTTC
cdr3_aa: CASSLGRSGGFREQYF

j_call: TRBJ2-5
v_call: TRBV5-6
d_call: -
clone_size: -
cdr3_nt: TGTGCCAGCAGCACCGGTGGGGCCCAGTACTTC
cdr3_aa: CASSTGGAQYF

j_call: TRBJ2-4
v_call: TRBV6-6
d_call: -
clone_size: -
cdr3_nt: TGTGCCAGCGGGTCATCCAAAAACATTCAGTACTTC
cdr3_aa: CASGSSKNIQYF

j_call: TRBJ2-3
v_call: TRBV12-3/TRBV12-4
d_call: TRBD2
clone_size: -
cdr3_nt: TGTGCCAGCCTGTCGGGGGGGTCGGGTCCAGATACGCAGTATTTT
cdr3_aa: CASLSGGSGPDTQYF

j_call: TRBJ1-3
v_call: TRBV12-3/TRBV12-4
d_call: -
clone_size: few
cdr3_nt: TGTGCCAGCAGTGAAGGGGGTCTCGGAAACACCATATATTTT
cdr3_aa: CASSEGGLGNTIYF

j_call: TRBJ2-1
v_call: TRBV20-1
d_call: -
clone_size: -
cdr3_nt: TGCAGTACTAGGAAACCTCGGCGTGAGCAGTTCTTC
cdr3_aa: CSTRKPRREQFF

j_call: TRBJ2-1
v_call: TRBV20-1
d_call: TRBD2
clone_size: -
cdr3_nt: TGCAGTGCTGTTAGCGGGAGTAGCTCCTACAATGAGCAGTTCTTC
cdr3_aa: CSAVSGSSSYNEQFF

j_call: TRBJ2-7
v_call: TRBV7-2
d_call: -
clone_size: few
cdr3_nt: TGTGCCAGCAGTCGCGAGATTGGCGAGCAGTACTTC
cdr3_aa: CASSREIGEQYF

j_call: TRBJ2-3
v_call: TRBV7-9
d_call: -
clone_size: few
cdr3_nt: TGTGCCAGCAGCTCTGACCTCACCCCAGATACGCAGTATTTT
cdr3_aa: CASSSDLTPDTQYF

j_call: TRBJ1-5
v_call: TRBV4-2
d_call: -
clone_size: few
cdr3_nt: TGTGCCAGCAGCCAAAACGCGGGGCCCCAGCATTTT
cdr3_aa: CASSQNAGPQHF

j_call: TRBJ2-3
v_call: TRBV20-1
d_call: TRBD1
clone_size: -
cdr3_nt: TGCAGTGCTTCCGGGACAGGGGCCCGCACAGATACGCAGTATTTT
cdr3_aa: CSASGTGARTDTQYF

j_call: TRBJ1-2
v_call: TRBV5-6
d_call: -
clone_size: many
cdr3_nt: TGTGCCAGCAGCCTAAGGCAGGGGATCGGCTATGGCTACACCTTC
cdr3_aa: CASSLRQGIGYGYTF

j_call: TRBJ1-6
v_call: TRBV5-1
d_call: TRBD1
clone_size: few
cdr3_nt: TGCGCCAGCGCCAGGCGGGACAGCTCGAATTCACCCCTCCACTTT
cdr3_aa: CASARRDSSNSPLHF

j_call: TRBJ2-1
v_call: TRBV10-3
d_call: TRBD2
clone_size: few
cdr3_nt: TGTGCCACAAGTAAGGCGGGGGACAATGAGCAGTTCTTC
cdr3_aa: CATSKAGDNEQFF

j_call: TRBJ2-4
v_call: TRBV12-3/TRBV12-4
d_call: -
clone_size: few
cdr3_nt: TGTGCCAGCAGGACCGGGACATCCAAAAACATTCAGTACTTC
cdr3_aa: CASRTGTSKNIQYF

j_call: TRBJ1-2
v_call: TRBV28
d_call: TRBD1
clone_size: -
cdr3_nt: TGTGCCAGCGCGGGTACCGGGACAGGGGGGAGTTATGGCTACACCTTC
cdr3_aa: CASAGTGTGGSYGYTF

j_call: TRBJ1-1
v_call: TRBV3-1
d_call: -
clone_size: few
cdr3_nt: TGTGCCAGCAGCCAAAGGGGCGGGAACACTGAAGCTTTCTTT
cdr3_aa: CASSQRGGNTEAFF

j_call: TRBJ2-1
v_call: TRBV4-2
d_call: TRBD2
clone_size: -
cdr3_nt: TGTGCCAGCAGCCAAGAATGGCTAGCGGGAGTCAATGAGCAGTTCTTC
cdr3_aa: CASSQEWLAGVNEQFF

j_call: TRBJ2-7
v_call: TRBV7-9
d_call: -
clone_size: few
cdr3_nt: TGTGCCAGCAGCCGAATAATCTACGAGCAGTACTTC
cdr3_aa: CASSRIIYEQYF

j_call: TRBJ2-2
v_call: TRBV7-9
d_call: -
clone_size: -
cdr3_nt: TGTGCCAGCAGCTTCGCGGGTGGGGGCTCCGGGGAGCTGTTTTTT
cdr3_aa: CASSFAGGGSGELFF

j_call: TRBJ1-1
v_call: TRBV12-3/TRBV12-4
d_call: -
clone_size: -
cdr3_nt: TGTGCCAGCAGTTTAGACCCTTCGCGCACTGAAGCTTTCTTT
cdr3_aa: CASSLDPSRTEAFF

j_call: TRBJ1-5
v_call: TRBV12-3/TRBV12-4
d_call: -
clone_size: few
cdr3_nt: TGTGCCAGCAGTTTTGCTGGGGGCCATCAGCCCCAGCATTTT
cdr3_aa: CASSFAGGHQPQHF

j_call: TRBJ2-7
v_call: TRBV2
d_call: -
clone_size: -
cdr3_nt: TGTGCCAGCAGTGAAGGGGGGTTAACCTACGAGCAGTACTTC
cdr3_aa: CASSEGGLTYEQYF

j_call: TRBJ2-1
v_call: TRBV4-3
d_call: -
clone_size: few
cdr3_nt: TGCGCCAGCAGCCAAGATCGTCTGGGGCCCCGGTGGTTCTTC
cdr3_aa: CASSQDRLGPRWFF

j_call: TRBJ1-2
v_call: TRBV3-1
d_call: -
clone_size: -
cdr3_nt: TGTGCCAGCAGCCCCCGGACAACGAACAGGGAGGGCTACACCTTC
cdr3_aa: CASSPRTTNREGYTF

j_call: TRBJ2-3
v_call: TRBV5-1
d_call: TRBD2
clone_size: many
cdr3_nt: TGTGCCAGCAGCCTGACTAGCGGGAGCACAGATACGCAGTATTTT
cdr3_aa: CASSLTSGSTDTQYF